This T cell receptor beta chain was identified in a study of memory CD4+ T cells and cytomegalovirus serostatus. This clone was detected only a few times. TCRdb's table, derived via immunoSEQ multiplex PCR, lists solely in-frame clones and lacks some. Among some 67,000 clones listed, about 75% were seen once. CDR1 and CDR2 from the germline V gene are MGHRA and YSYEKL. The CDR3 covers 15 residues. The V gene lost 4 bases and the J gene lost 7 bases, with 16 bases spanning the gap. The sort gate was single viable CD3+CD4+CD8-CD45RO+ cells for memory CD4+ T cells. V usage is TRBV4-1 and J usage is TRBJ2-2; a weak D match, TRBD2 (6 bases). This clonotype was sampled from an adult in good health and CMV-seropositive. The sequenced sample consisted of memory CD4+ T cells from blood. CDR3 DNA: TGCGCCAGCAGCCTCATGGTAGGAGGGATCGGGGAGCTGTTTTTT. Residues: CASSLMVGGIGELFF.